The 9 T cell receptor beta chains below all came from one sample that was sequenced in a study of vaccination effects on CD4 cells after COVID-19. With the ViraFEST assay, the study expanded antigen-specific CD4+ T cells using viral peptide pools, then sequenced them. A 10-day culture period preceded the isolation of CD4+ T cells. It was two doses of either the BNT162b2 or mRNA-1273 vaccine that participants received. The repertoire was sequenced with immunoSEQ multiplex PCR; TCRdb's copy has only in-frame clones and lacks some. The sample holds tens of thousands of clones, about 70% seen once. Antigen specificity for these receptors is unknown. The material sequenced was CD4+ T cells from PBMCs cultured with SARS-CoV-2 spike peptides, taken after COVID-19 vaccination. The receptors come from a human donor who received a COVID-19 vaccine.

The chain carries TRBV5-1 and TRBJ1-2, with 8 bases that match TRBD1. This CDR3 has 14 residues. The V and J ends lost 5 bases and 2 bases, in that order; junction bases with no gene match: 5. Per germline, CDR1 SGHRS and CDR2 YFSETQ. The CDR3 spells CASRTGQVNYGYTF. As DNA, the CDR3 is TGCGCCAGCAGGACGGGACAGGTCAACTATGGCTACACCTTC.

The rearrangement joins TRBV7-9 to TRBJ2-7; D may be TRBD1 or TRBD2 (5 bases each). The germline V gene has CDR1 SEHNR and CDR2 FQNEAQ (reference sequence). The CDR3 sequence is 13 residues long. Trimming shortened V by 6 bases and J by 5 bases, and 14 bases separated the two germline ends. CDR3 amino acids: CASSRDQIDEQYF. The CDR3 DNA reads TGTGCCAGCAGTCGGGACCAAATAGACGAGCAGTACTTC. Drawing the rest from reference TRBV7-9 and TRBJ2-7, the complete variable domain is DTGVSQNPRHKITKRGQNVTFRCDPISEHNRLYWYRQTLGQGPEFLTYFQNEAQLEKSRLLSDRFSAERPKGSFSTLEIQRTEQGDSAMYLCASSRDQIDEQYFGPGTRLTVT.

The V gene is TRBV3-1 (or the pseudogene TRBV3-2), the J gene TRBJ2-5; no definite D call. This CDR3 is built from 13 residues. Germline values: CDR1 LGHDT, CDR2 YNNKEL (reference sequence). The V end was cut by 2 bases, the J end by 7 bases, with 11 bases between. The CDR3 coding sequence is TGTGCCAGCAGCCAACAGAGTACGGCGACCCAGTACTTC. Protein product: CASSQQSTATQYF.

The chain carries TRBV30 and TRBJ2-1; 13 bases line up with TRBD2. This CDR3 is 17 amino acids long. J gave up 0 bases and V 5 bases, and 7 bases lay outside the gene matches. Germline V CDR1 and CDR2: GTSNPN, SVGIG (reference sequence). The chain's CDR3 is CAWARLAGGSSYNEQFF. Written as DNA, the CDR3 is TGTGCCTGGGCTAGACTAGCGGGGGGTAGCTCCTACAATGAGCAGTTCTTC. Complete variable domain (other parts from reference TRBV30 and TRBJ2-1): SQTIHQWPATLVQPVGSPLSLECTVEGTSNPNLYWYRQAAGRGLQLLFYSVGIGQISSEVPQNLSASRPQDRQFILSSKKLLLSDSGFYLCAWARLAGGSSYNEQFFGPGTRLTVL.

This clone was recorded a few times. The V gene is TRBV10-1, the J gene TRBJ2-7; D is uncertain. V lost 2 bases to trimming and J lost 7 bases, with 12 bases between them. Germline loops: CDR1 WNHNN, CDR2 SYGVQD (reference sequence). The CDR3 is made up of 13 amino acids. The CDR3 DNA reads TGCGCCAGCAGTGAGATGACTCCCTCAGAGCAGTACTTC. Its protein product is CASSEMTPSEQYF.

The chain links TRBV30 to TRBJ2-2, with TRBD1 as a possible D gene (5 bases). From germline, CDR1 is GTSNPN and CDR2 SVGIG (reference sequence). V lost 0 bases and J lost 3, with 11 bases in between. This CDR3 is 15 amino acids long. The CDR3 loop reads CAWSVQGMDTGELFF. CDR3 DNA: TGTGCCTGGAGTGTGCAGGGTATGGACACCGGGGAGCTGTTTTTT.

The gene calls are TRBV27 and TRBJ2-6; D perhaps matches TRBD1 (6 bases). The CDR3 loop spans 17 amino acids. Germline CDR1 is MNHEY and CDR2 is SMNVEV (reference sequence). With 5 bases removed from V and 5 bases from J, the gap between germline ends came to 19 bases. CDR3 bases: TGTGCCAGCAGTCCCACAGGGAGTAGTATCTGGGCCAACGTCCTGACTTTC. As protein: CASSPTGSSIWANVLTF.

J is TRBJ2-5 and V is TRBV7-2; 8 nucleotides agree with TRBD2. There are 15 residues in the CDR3. Germline-derived CDR1 and CDR2 are SGHTA and FQGNSA. V trimming: 5 bases; J trimming: 6 bases; junction bases outside the gene matches: 11. DNA of the CDR3: TGTGCCAGCAGCCCGGGGGGGCTAGCGAGGCAGACCCAGTACTTC. This gives the protein CASSPGGLARQTQYF.

The chain is built from TRBV2 and TRBJ2-1, with 11 bases identical to TRBD2. V dropped 7 bases and J dropped 6; count of bases not matched to a gene: 8. CDR1 is SNHLY and CDR2 is FYNNEI in the germline V gene. The CDR3 runs 15 residues. CDR3: CASTTGTSGSNEQFF. In nucleotides, the CDR3 is TGTGCCAGCACCACCGGGACTAGCGGCTCCAATGAGCAGTTCTTC.